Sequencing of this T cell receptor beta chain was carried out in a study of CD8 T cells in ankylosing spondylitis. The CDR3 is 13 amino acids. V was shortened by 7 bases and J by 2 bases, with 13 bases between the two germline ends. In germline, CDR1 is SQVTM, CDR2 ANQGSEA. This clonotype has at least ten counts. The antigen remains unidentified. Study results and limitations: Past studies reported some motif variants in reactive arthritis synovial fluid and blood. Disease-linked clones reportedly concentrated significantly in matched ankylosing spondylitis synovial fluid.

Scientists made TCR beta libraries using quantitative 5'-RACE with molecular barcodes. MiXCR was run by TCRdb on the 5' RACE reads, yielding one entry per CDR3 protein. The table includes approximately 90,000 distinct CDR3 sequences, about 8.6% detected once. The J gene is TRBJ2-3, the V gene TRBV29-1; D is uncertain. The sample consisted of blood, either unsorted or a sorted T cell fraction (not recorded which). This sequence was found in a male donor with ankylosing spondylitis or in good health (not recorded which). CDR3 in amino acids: CSAVSRDTDTQYF. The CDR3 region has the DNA TGCAGCGCCGTTTCGCGAGACACAGATACGCAGTATTTT.